This TCR beta chain was obtained from a study of blood T cell repertoires in COVID-19. This clone was found a few times. Sequencing was performed with immunoSEQ multiplex PCR; in TCRdb, only in-frame clones are kept and a portion is missing. The repertoire includes about 200,000 clones, 83% of them detected once, and about 2.5% sits in the top ten. Germline CDR1 LGHNT, CDR2 FRNRAP. V gave up 4 bases and J gave up 4 bases; unmatched junction bases: 8. CDR3 length equals 16 residues. The source of this sequence is a woman aged 40 to 55 with active or convalescent COVID-19. This rearrangement joins TRBV12-5 to TRBJ2-5, with 11 bases lining up with TRBD2. Sequencing input: peripheral blood. For the CDR3, the DNA is TGTGCTAGTGGTTCGCCAGGACTAGCGGGCTCAGAGACCCAGTACTTC. This sequence encodes CASGSPGLAGSETQYF.